These 3 T cell receptor beta chains came from one sample sequenced in a study of T cell responses to AZD1222 COVID-19 vaccine. The repertoire was sequenced with immunoSEQ multiplex PCR; TCRdb's copy has only in-frame clones and lacks some. The table lists about 120,000 clones, 85% to 95% of them singletons, with 4% to 6% in the top ten. Sequencing was performed on peripheral blood, taken 28 days after the second AZD1222 dose. Every receptor here comes from an adult who received the AZD1222 COVID-19 vaccine.

CDR3 DNA: TGTGCCAGCTCACCACTGGGGACAGGGGGCGCCCGCGAGCAGTACTTC. Residues: CASSPLGTGGAREQYF. This chain connects TRBV18 to TRBJ2-7; TRBD1 matches at 12 bases. J lost 6 bases, V lost 1 base, and 7 bases had no gene match. The CDR3 is 16 amino acids. In germline, CDR1 is KGHSH, CDR2 LQKENI.

V usage is TRBV3-1 (or the pseudogene TRBV3-2) and J usage is TRBJ1-2; D ambiguous. Per the germline V gene, CDR1 is LGHDT and CDR2 is YNNKEL (reference sequence). Trimming removed 0 bases from V and 8 bases from J, with 10 bases in between. This CDR3 contains 13 residues. Here the CDR3 reads CASSQDPGRGYTF. CDR3 bases: TGTGCCAGCAGCCAAGATCCCGGGCGCGGCTACACCTTC.

This clone was seen only once. The gene calls are TRBV3-1 (or the pseudogene TRBV3-2) and TRBJ1-4; D unresolved. Germline CDR1 and CDR2: LGHDT and YNNKEL (reference sequence). V was clipped by 2 bases and J by 6 bases, with 22 bases between them. There are 18 residues in the CDR3. CDR3 nucleotide sequence: TGTGCCAGCAGCCAAACACTTAGCGGGAAGGTTAGTGATGAAAAACTGTTTTTT. This encodes CASSQTLSGKVSDEKLFF.